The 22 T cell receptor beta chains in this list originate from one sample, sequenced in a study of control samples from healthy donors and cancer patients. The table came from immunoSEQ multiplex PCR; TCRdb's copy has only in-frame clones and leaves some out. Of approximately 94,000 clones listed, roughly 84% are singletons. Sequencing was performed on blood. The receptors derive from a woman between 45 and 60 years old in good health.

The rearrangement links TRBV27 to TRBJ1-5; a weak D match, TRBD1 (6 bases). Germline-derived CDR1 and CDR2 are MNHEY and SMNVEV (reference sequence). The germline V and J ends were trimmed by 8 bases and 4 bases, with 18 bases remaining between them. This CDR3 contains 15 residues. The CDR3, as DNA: TGTGCCAGCCGGACAGCAGCCCCCAAAAATCAGCCCCAGCATTTT. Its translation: CASRTAAPKNQPQHF.

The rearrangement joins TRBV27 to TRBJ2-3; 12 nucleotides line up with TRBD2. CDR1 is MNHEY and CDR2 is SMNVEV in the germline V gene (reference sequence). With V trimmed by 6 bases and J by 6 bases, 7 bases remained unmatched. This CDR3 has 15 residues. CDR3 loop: CASRNTGTSGDTQYF. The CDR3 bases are TGTGCCAGCAGGAATACCGGGACTAGCGGGGATACGCAGTATTTT.

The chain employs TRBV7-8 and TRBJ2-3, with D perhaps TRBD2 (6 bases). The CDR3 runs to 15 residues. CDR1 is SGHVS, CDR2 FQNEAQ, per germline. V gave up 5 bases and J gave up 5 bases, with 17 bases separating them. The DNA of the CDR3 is TGTGCCAGCAGCCCACGTGGGACTTCTTTAGATACGCAGTATTTT. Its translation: CASSPRGTSLDTQYF.

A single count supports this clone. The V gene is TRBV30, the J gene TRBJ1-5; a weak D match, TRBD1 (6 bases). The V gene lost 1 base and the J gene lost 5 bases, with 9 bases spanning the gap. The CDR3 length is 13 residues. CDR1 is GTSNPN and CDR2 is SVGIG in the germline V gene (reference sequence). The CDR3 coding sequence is TGTGCCTGGAGTGAAGGGGGGGATCAGCCCCAGCATTTT. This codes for CAWSEGGDQPQHF.

The CDR3 bases are TGCGCCAGCAGCTCCGGAACCACAGATACGCAGTATTTT. Translated: CASSSGTTDTQYF. This chain links TRBV5-1 with TRBJ2-3; D is unresolved. The CDR3 spans 13 residues. Germline V lookup: CDR1 SGHRS, CDR2 YFSETQ. Trimming removed 3 bases from V and 2 bases from J, with 7 bases in between.

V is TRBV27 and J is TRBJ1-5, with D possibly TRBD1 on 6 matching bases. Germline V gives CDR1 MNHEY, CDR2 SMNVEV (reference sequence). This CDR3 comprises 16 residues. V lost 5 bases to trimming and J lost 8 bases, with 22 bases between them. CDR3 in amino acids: CASSPTIRGAPEPQHF. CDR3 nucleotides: TGTGCCAGCAGTCCAACTATTAGGGGGGCGCCTGAGCCCCAGCATTTT.

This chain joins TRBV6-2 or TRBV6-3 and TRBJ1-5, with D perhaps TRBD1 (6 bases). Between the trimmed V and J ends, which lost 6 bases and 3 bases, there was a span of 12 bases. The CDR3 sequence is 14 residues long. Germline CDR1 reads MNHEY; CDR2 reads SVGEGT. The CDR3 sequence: CASSQQGDNQPQHF. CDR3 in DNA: TGTGCCAGCAGCCAACAGGGAGACAATCAGCCCCAGCATTTT.

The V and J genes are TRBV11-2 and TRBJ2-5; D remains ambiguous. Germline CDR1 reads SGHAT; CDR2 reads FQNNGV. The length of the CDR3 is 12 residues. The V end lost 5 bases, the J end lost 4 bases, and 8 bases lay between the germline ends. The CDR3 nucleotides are TGTGCCAGCAGCCCCCGAGTAGAGACCCAGTACTTC. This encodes CASSPRVETQYF.

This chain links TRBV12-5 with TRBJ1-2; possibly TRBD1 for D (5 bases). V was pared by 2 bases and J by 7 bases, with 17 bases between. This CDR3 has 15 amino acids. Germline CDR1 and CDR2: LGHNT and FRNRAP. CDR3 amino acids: CASGLKVGGVLGYTF. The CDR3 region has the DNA TGTGCTAGTGGTTTGAAGGTGGGAGGGGTGCTTGGCTACACCTTC.

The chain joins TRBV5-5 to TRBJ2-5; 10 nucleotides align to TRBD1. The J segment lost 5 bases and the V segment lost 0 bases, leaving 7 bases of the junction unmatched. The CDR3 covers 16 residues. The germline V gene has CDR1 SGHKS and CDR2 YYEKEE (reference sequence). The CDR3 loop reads CASSLGDRGLWETQYF. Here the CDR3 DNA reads TGTGCCAGCAGCTTGGGTGACAGGGGGCTCTGGGAGACCCAGTACTTC.

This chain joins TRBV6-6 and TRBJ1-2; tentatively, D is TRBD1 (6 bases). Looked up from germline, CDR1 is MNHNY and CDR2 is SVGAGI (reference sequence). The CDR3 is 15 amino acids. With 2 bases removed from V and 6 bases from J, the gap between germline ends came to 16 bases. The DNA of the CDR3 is TGTGCCAGCAGTTACCTCGCAGGGGCCCCCAATGGCTACACCTTC. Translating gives CASSYLAGAPNGYTF.

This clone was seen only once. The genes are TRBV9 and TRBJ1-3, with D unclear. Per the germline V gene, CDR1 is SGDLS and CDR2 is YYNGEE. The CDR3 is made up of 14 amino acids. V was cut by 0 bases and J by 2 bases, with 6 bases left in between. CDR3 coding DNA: TGTGCCAGCAGCGTAGAACAGACTGGAAACACCATATATTTT. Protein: CASSVEQTGNTIYF.

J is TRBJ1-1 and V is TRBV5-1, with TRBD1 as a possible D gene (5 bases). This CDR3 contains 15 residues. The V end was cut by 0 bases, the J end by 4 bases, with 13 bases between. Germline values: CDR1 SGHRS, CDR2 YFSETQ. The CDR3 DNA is TGCGCCAGCAGCTTGGTCGCAGGGTCCTCCACTGAAGCTTTCTTT. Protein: CASSLVAGSSTEAFF.

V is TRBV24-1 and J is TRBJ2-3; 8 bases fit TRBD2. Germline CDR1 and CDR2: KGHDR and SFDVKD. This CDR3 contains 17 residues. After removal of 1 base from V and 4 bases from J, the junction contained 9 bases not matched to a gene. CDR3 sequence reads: CATSDLPSGRSADTQYF. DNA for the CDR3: TGTGCCACCAGTGATTTACCGAGCGGGAGAAGCGCAGATACGCAGTATTTT.

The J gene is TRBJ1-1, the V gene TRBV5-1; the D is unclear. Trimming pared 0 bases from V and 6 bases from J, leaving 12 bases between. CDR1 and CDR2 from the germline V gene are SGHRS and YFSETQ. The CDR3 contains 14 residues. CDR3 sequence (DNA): TGCGCCAGCAGCTTGGCCGGCTCCCGCCCTGAAGCTTTCTTT. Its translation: CASSLAGSRPEAFF.

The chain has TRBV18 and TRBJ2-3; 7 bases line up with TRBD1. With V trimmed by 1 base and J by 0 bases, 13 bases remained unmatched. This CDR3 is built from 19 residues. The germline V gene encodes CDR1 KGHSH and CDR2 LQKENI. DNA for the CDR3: TGTGCCAGCTCACCACGGGCCGGGACAGATTTATCTAGCACAGATACGCAGTATTTT. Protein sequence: CASSPRAGTDLSSTDTQYF. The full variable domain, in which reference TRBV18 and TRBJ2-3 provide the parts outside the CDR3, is NAGVMQNPRHLVRRRGQEARLRCSPMKGHSHVYWYRQLPEEGLKFMVYLQKENIIDESGMPKERFSAEFPKEGPSILRIQQVVRGDSAAYFCASSPRAGTDLSSTDTQYFGPGTRLTVL.

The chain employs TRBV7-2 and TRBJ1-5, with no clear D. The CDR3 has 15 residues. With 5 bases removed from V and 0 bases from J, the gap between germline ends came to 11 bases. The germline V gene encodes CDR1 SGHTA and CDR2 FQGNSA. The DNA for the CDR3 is TGTGCCAGCAGCGTCGGGAGCTATAGCAATCAGCCCCAGCATTTT. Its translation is CASSVGSYSNQPQHF. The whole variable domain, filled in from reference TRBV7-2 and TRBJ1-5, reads GAGVSQSPSNKVTEKGKDVELRCDPISGHTALYWYRQSLGQGLEFLIYFQGNSAPDKSGLPSDRFSAERTGGSVSTLTIQRTQQEDSAVYLCASSVGSYSNQPQHFGDGTRLSIL.

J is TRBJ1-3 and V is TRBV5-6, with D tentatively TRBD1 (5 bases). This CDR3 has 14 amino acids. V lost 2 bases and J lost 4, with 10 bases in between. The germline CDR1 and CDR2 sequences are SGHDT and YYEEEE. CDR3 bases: TGTGCCAGCAGCTTATCGGGGGACGGAAACACCATATATTTT. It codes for CASSLSGDGNTIYF.

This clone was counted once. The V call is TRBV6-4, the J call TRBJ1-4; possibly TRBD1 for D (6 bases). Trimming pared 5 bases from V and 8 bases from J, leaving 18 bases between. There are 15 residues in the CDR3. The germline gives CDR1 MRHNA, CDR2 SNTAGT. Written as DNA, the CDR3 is TGTGCCAGCAGTCGACTTGGACAGAACGCGGAAAAACTGTTTTTT. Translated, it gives CASSRLGQNAEKLFF.

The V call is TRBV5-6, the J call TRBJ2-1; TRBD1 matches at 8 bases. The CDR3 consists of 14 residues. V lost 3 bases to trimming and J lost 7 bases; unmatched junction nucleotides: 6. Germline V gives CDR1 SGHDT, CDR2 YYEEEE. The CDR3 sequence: CASSSTDRVNEQFF. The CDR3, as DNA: TGTGCCAGCAGCTCGACGGACAGGGTAAATGAGCAGTTCTTC.

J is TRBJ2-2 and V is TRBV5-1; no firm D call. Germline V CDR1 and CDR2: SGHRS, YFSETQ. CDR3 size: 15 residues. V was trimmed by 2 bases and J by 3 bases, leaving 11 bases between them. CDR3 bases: TGCGCCAGCAGCTTCTCACTTGGGGACACCGGGGAGCTGTTTTTT. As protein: CASSFSLGDTGELFF.

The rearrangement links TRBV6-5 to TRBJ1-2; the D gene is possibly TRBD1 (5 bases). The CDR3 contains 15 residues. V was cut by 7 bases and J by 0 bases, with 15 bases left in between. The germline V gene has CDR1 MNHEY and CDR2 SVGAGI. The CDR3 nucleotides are TGTGCCAGCAACCCTGGGGGGGGAGCTAACTATGGCTACACCTTC. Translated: CASNPGGGANYGYTF.